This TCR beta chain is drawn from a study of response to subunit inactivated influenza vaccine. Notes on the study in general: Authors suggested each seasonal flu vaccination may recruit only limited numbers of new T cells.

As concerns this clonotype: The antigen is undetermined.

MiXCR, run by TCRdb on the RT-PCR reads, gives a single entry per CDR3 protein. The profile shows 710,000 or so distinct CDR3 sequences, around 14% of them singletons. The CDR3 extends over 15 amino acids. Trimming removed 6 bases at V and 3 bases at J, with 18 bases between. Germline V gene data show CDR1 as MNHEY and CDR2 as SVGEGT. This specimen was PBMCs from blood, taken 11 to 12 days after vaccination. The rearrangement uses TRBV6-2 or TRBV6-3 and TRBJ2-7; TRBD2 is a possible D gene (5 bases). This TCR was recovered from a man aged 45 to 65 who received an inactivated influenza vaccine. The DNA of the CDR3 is TGTGCCAGCAGCCCCGGGGTCTTTGGGAGCTACGAGCAGTACTTC. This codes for CASSPGVFGSYEQYF.